A single sample gave rise to the 19 T cell receptor beta chains below, sequenced in a study of T cells after yellow fever vaccination. TCRdb recomputed calls from the 5' RACE reads with MiXCR, one row per CDR3 protein. The repertoire holds 350,000 to 450,000 distinct CDR3 sequences, with roughly a sixth as singletons. Sequenced here: PBMCs, sampled before the yellow fever booster vaccination. Receptors originate from a man aged 18 to 29 who received the YFV17D yellow fever vaccine.

The chain employs TRBV6-5 and TRBJ2-7; 7 positions agree with TRBD1. The V gene end was trimmed by 4 bases and the J gene end by 0 bases; junction bases not matched to a gene: 9. The CDR3 is 16 amino acids. The germline gives CDR1 MNHEY, CDR2 SVGAGI. In nucleotides, the CDR3 is TGTGCCAGCAGTTCAAGACAGGGAACCCGCTCCTACGAGCAGTACTTC. Its protein is CASSSRQGTRSYEQYF.

This clonotype was observed at least ten times. The J gene is TRBJ1-3, the V gene TRBV4-2; 8 bases align to TRBD1. The CDR3 sequence is 16 residues long. V lost 1 base, J lost 0 bases, and 2 bases stayed unmatched. CDR1 LGHNA and CDR2 YNFKEQ come from the germline V gene. CDR3 nucleotide sequence: TGTGCCAGCAGCCAAGGACAGGGGAGCTCTGGAAACACCATATATTTT. Its translation is CASSQGQGSSGNTIYF.

V gene TRBV10-2 combines with J gene TRBJ1-4, with a weak D call TRBD1 (6 bases). The CDR3 extends over 15 amino acids. V lost 7 bases, J lost 7 bases, and 19 bases lay in between. From germline, CDR1 is WSHSY and CDR2 SAAADI. The chain's CDR3 is CASTTKRDTTEKLFF. The CDR3 nucleotides read TGCGCCAGCACAACCAAACGGGACACGACTGAAAAACTGTTTTTT.

This chain joins TRBV12-3 or TRBV12-4 and TRBJ2-1; tentatively, D is TRBD2 (6 bases). This CDR3 region has 14 residues. Trimming cost V 5 bases and J 5 bases, with 13 bases left between them. CDR3 nucleotide sequence: TGTGCCAGCAGTCCGTGGACTACTAACAATGAGCAGTTCTTC. It yields the protein CASSPWTTNNEQFF.

This clonotype was counted only a few times. The chain is built from TRBV20-1 and TRBJ2-7; 8 bases line up with TRBD2. With 3 bases clipped from V and 3 bases from J, the junction kept 10 bases outside the gene matches. Germline CDR1 DFQATT, CDR2 SNEGSKA (reference sequence). The CDR3 contains 15 residues. The DNA for the CDR3 is TGCAGTGCTAGTGGGGCAGACCGGGGGGGCTACGAGCAGTACTTC. It translates to CSASGADRGGYEQYF.

J is TRBJ2-3 and V is TRBV10-1; 8 positions agree with TRBD1. The J segment lost 6 bases and the V segment lost 5 bases, leaving 10 bases of the junction unmatched. CDR3 length: 15 amino acids. Germline-derived CDR1 and CDR2 are WNHNN and SYGVQD (reference sequence). This CDR3 is CASSLDRGDEDTQYF. CDR3 DNA sequence: TGCGCCAGCAGTCTAGACAGGGGCGATGAGGATACGCAGTATTTT.

This clonotype has a count of ten or more. This chain uses TRBV7-3 with TRBJ2-7; D tentatively fits TRBD1 or TRBD2 (6 bases each). Germline loops: CDR1 SGHTA, CDR2 FQGTGA. Trimming stripped 3 bases from V and 2 bases from J, with 14 bases between. CDR3 length equals 15 residues. The CDR3 sequence is CASSLRGGLTYEQYV. Here the CDR3 DNA reads TGTGCCAGCAGCTTGCGAGGGGGGCTGACCTACGAGCAGTACGTC.

This clonotype was observed once. The chain couples TRBV12-3 or TRBV12-4 to TRBJ1-5; the D is unclear. The CDR3 covers 15 residues. V shed 3 bases and J shed 7 bases, with 16 bases lying between them. The CDR3 bases are TGTGCCAGCAGTTTCGACATGGAGGCCGAACAGCCCCAGCATTTT. As protein: CASSFDMEAEQPQHF.

J is TRBJ1-1 and V is TRBV4-1; D perhaps matches TRBD1 (6 bases). This CDR3 has 15 residues. Germline V lookup: CDR1 MGHRA, CDR2 YSYEKL. Trimming cost V 1 base and J 1 base, with 10 bases left between them. CDR3 bases: TGCGCCAGCAGCCAAGGAGGGGGGAAGAACACTGAAGCTTTCTTT. The encoded protein is CASSQGGGKNTEAFF.

The DNA of the CDR3 is TGTGCCAGCAGCTCAGCGGGGGGGAGCTCCTACAATGAGCAGTTCTTC. Residues: CASSSAGGSSYNEQFF. The chain has TRBV7-2 and TRBJ2-1, with TRBD2 identical over 10 bases. CDR3 length: 16 residues. The J segment lost 0 bases and the V segment lost 4 bases, leaving 3 bases of the junction unmatched. The germline V gene has CDR1 SGHTA and CDR2 FQGNSA.

This clonotype showed up just a few times. The rearrangement links TRBV7-9 to TRBJ2-1, with 11 bases lining up with TRBD1. The CDR3 spans 18 residues. In germline, CDR1 is SEHNR, CDR2 FQNEAQ (reference sequence). J was trimmed by 0 bases and V by 4 bases; bases with no gene match: 8. The chain's CDR3 is CASSSEAGTGGSYNEQFF. CDR3 DNA: TGTGCCAGCAGCTCGGAAGCCGGGACAGGGGGCTCCTACAATGAGCAGTTCTTC.

The chain is built from TRBV6-2 or TRBV6-3 and TRBJ2-7; either TRBD1 or TRBD2 may fit D (5 bases each). V was clipped by 5 bases and J by 0 bases, with 14 bases between them. CDR1 and CDR2 from the germline V gene are MNHEY and SVGEGT. The CDR3 spans 15 residues. As DNA, the CDR3 is TGTGCCAGCAGTGATACCGGGACGGCCTCCTACGAGCAGTACTTC. As protein: CASSDTGTASYEQYF.

The J gene is TRBJ2-1, the V gene TRBV9; 11 bases line up with TRBD1. Trimming removed 0 bases from V and 8 bases from J; junction bases left unmatched: 4. The CDR3 has 15 residues. The germline V gene encodes CDR1 SGDLS and CDR2 YYNGEE. The CDR3 DNA reads as TGTGCCAGCAGCGTAGGGGACAGGGGGTCGTATGAGCAGTTCTTC. Its translation: CASSVGDRGSYEQFF. Looking up the rest from reference TRBV9 and TRBJ2-1 gives the full variable domain: DSGVTQTPKHLITATGQRVTLRCSPRSGDLSVYWYQQSLDQGLQFLIQYYNGEERAKGNILERFSAQQFPDLHSELNLSSLELGDSALYFCASSVGDRGSYEQFFGPGTRLTVL.

This clonotype was detected only a few times. This chain uses TRBV3-1 with TRBJ2-3, with 10 bases matching TRBD2. Trimming removed 7 bases from V and 7 bases from J; junction bases left unmatched: 29. This CDR3 comprises 21 residues. In germline, CDR1 is LGHDT, CDR2 YNNKEL (reference sequence). CDR3 in amino acids: CASNKTVRAMVSGGSTYTQYF. CDR3 coding DNA: TGTGCCAGCAACAAGACGGTCCGGGCCATGGTTAGCGGGGGGTCCACCTATACGCAGTATTTT.

This clonotype was found a few times. The chain carries TRBV6-1 and TRBJ2-1, with 9 nucleotides matching TRBD2. V dropped 7 bases and J dropped 2; count of bases not matched to a gene: 3. Looked up from germline, CDR1 is MNHNS and CDR2 is SASEGT. The CDR3 covers 14 residues. The CDR3 here is CASMRGGPYNEQFF. The CDR3 region has the DNA TGTGCCAGCATGCGGGGGGGCCCCTACAATGAGCAGTTCTTC.

This clonotype was seen a handful of times. The gene calls are TRBV12-3 or TRBV12-4 and TRBJ2-2, with D possibly being TRBD2 (7 bases). The ends were cut back, 1 base at V and 4 bases at J, with 13 bases in the middle. This CDR3 has 16 amino acids. The CDR3 coding sequence is TGTGCCAGCAGTTTAGGTTGGGGGGGCCGCACCGGGGAGCTGTTTTTT. Protein sequence: CASSLGWGGRTGELFF.

The chain links TRBV18 to TRBJ2-7; 12 nucleotides match TRBD1. CDR1 and CDR2 (germline): KGHSH, LQKENI. Germline trimming cut 3 bases from V and 4 bases from J; bases unmatched to any gene: 4. There are 15 residues in the CDR3. The CDR3 nucleotides are TGTGCCAGCTCACCTGGGACAGGGGGCCTTTACGAGCAGTACGTC. It translates to CASSPGTGGLYEQYV.

The chain carries TRBV12-3 or TRBV12-4 and TRBJ1-5; D is undetermined. The length of the CDR3 is 15 residues. The V end was cut by 0 bases, the J end by 3 bases, with 9 bases between. The CDR3 protein is CASSLASGNNQPQHF. In DNA, the CDR3 is TGTGCCAGCAGTTTAGCGTCAGGTAACAATCAGCCCCAGCATTTT.

The rearrangement uses TRBV7-2 and TRBJ2-1; 8 bases line up with TRBD2. With 5 bases clipped from V and 5 bases from J, the junction kept 11 bases outside the gene matches. The CDR3 runs to 16 residues. The germline V gene encodes CDR1 SGHTA and CDR2 FQGNSA. The CDR3 DNA follows: TGTGCCAGCAGCGATGTTCGGGGGGGCCTTAACAATGAGCAGTTCTTC. Amino acid sequence: CASSDVRGGLNNEQFF.